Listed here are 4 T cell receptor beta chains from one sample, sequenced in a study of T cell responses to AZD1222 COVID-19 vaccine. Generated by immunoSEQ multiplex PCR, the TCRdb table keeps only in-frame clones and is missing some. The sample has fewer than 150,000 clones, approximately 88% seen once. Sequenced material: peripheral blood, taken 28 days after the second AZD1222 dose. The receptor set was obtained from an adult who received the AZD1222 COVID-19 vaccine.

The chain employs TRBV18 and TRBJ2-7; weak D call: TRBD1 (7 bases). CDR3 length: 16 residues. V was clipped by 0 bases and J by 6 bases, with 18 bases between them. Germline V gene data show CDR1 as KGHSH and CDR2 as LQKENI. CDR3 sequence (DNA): TGTGCCAGCTCACCACCGATGTACAGGGGAGGTCTCGAGCAGTACTTC. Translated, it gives CASSPPMYRGGLEQYF.

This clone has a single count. The CDR3 is CASSYSSITSYEQYF. In DNA form, the CDR3 reads TGTGCCAGCAGTTACTCGTCTATTACCTCCTACGAGCAGTACTTC. The genes are TRBV6-5 and TRBJ2-7; no clear D. In germline, CDR1 is MNHEY, CDR2 SVGAGI. Trimming removed 0 bases from V and 0 bases from J, with 9 bases in between. The CDR3 totals 15 residues.

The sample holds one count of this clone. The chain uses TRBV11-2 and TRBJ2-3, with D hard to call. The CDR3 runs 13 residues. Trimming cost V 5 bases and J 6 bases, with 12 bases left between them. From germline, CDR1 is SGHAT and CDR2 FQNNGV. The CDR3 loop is CASSPGRLDTQYF. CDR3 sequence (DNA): TGTGCCAGCAGCCCCGGGCGGCTGGATACGCAGTATTTT.

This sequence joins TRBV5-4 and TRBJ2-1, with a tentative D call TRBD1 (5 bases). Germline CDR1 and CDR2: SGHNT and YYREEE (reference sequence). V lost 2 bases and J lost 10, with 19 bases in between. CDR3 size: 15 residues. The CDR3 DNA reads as TGTGCCAGCAGCTTTCTCGAGGTGTCAGGGCCCGAGCAGTTCTTC. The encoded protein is CASSFLEVSGPEQFF.